What follows is one T cell receptor (beta chain) and its context. In the authors' methods: By means of reference gene primer amplification, nucleated cell counts were estimated. Repertoires were generated with immunoSEQ multiplex PCR, while TCRdb's copy carries only in-frame clones and drops some. Clone size and V and J calls were adopted from that table, with D and trimming inferred from the DNA. The sample lists approximately 15,000 clones, around 82% occurring once. This sample is drawn from a study of blood T cell repertoires in COVID-19. In the study overall: Sources were T cells, B-cell-depleted T cells, or PBMCs; the material itself was cDNA or gDNA.

V was pared by 5 bases and J by 11 bases, with 12 bases of the junction left unmatched. The CDR3 covers 14 residues. Germline CDR1 is SGHVS and CDR2 is FQNEAQ. The clonotype was recovered from a human donor in a cohort sampled during active COVID-19. Sequencing was done on a sample of peripheral blood. V gene TRBV7-8 combines with J gene TRBJ1-1; 9 bases line up with TRBD1. Here the CDR3 reads CASSPGTGSAGAFF. The CDR3 nucleotides are TGTGCCAGCAGCCCCGGGACAGGGAGCGCGGGGGCTTTCTTT.